Shown below are 30 T cell receptor beta chains from a single sample sequenced in a study of Ad26.COV2.S vaccination and SARS-CoV-2 variants. Treatment meaning: 15 to 20 received Ad26.COV2.S at low or high dose, single or two shots; 5 received placebo; per-sample allocation not given. Sampling was done on day 63 after the first vaccine or placebo injection. TCRdb keeps only in-frame clones here, not all; method: immunoSEQ multiplex PCR. The table shows 350,000 to 500,000 clones, with more than 75% occurring only once. Sequenced here: peripheral blood, sampled in a trial of Ad26.COV2.S vaccine versus placebo. The source of these receptors is a person aged 18-60 years who received the Ad26.COV2.S COVID-19 vaccine or a placebo.

The chain joins TRBV7-9 to TRBJ2-7; 9 nucleotides agree with TRBD1. The germline V gene encodes CDR1 SEHNR and CDR2 FQNEAQ (reference sequence). This CDR3 is 17 amino acids long. The J segment lost 1 base and the V segment lost 2 bases, leaving 9 bases of the junction unmatched. Here the CDR3 reads CASSLTGIGTGSYEQYF. CDR3 nucleotide sequence: TGTGCCAGCAGCTTAACGGGGATAGGGACAGGGTCCTACGAGCAGTACTTC.

This chain connects TRBV20-1 to TRBJ2-2; D gene unclear. The CDR3 runs to 11 residues. Trimming shortened V by 3 bases and J by 5 bases, and 4 bases separated the two germline ends. The germline V gene has CDR1 DFQATT and CDR2 SNEGSKA (reference sequence). CDR3 coding DNA: TGCAGTGCTAGTGATACCGGGGAGCTGTTTTTT. Translating gives CSASDTGELFF.

The V gene is TRBV7-9, the J gene TRBJ1-1; TRBD1 agrees at 10 bases. The CDR3 totals 17 residues. Germline V CDR1 and CDR2: SEHNR, FQNEAQ (reference sequence). V gave up 4 bases and J gave up 3 bases; unmatched junction bases: 11. CDR3 nucleotides: TGTGCCAGCAGCTCGACCGGGACAGGGGTCGATGACACTGAAGCTTTCTTT. Protein sequence: CASSSTGTGVDDTEAFF.

The rearrangement uses TRBV27 and TRBJ2-2, with D unclear. CDR1 is MNHEY, CDR2 SMNVEV, per germline (reference sequence). There are 12 residues in the CDR3. V gave up 0 bases and J gave up 7 bases, with 3 bases separating them. CDR3: CASSLSNGELFF. The CDR3 nucleotides are TGTGCCAGCAGTTTATCGAACGGGGAGCTGTTTTTT.

The chain carries TRBV4-1 and TRBJ1-5; D remains ambiguous. CDR1 is MGHRA, CDR2 YSYEKL, per germline. V dropped 1 base and J dropped 9 bases, with 10 bases sitting between them. This CDR3 has 13 residues. CDR3 amino acids: CASSQGDLRPQHF. DNA of the CDR3: TGCGCCAGCAGCCAAGGGGATCTGAGGCCCCAGCATTTT.

The chain couples TRBV5-4 to TRBJ1-2; TRBD1 might be the D (5 bases). CDR3 size: 14 residues. CDR1 is SGHNT, CDR2 YYREEE, per germline (reference sequence). Trimming stripped 0 bases from V and 1 base from J, with 7 bases between. The CDR3 spells CASSLGRDNYGYTF. In DNA form, the CDR3 reads TGTGCCAGCAGCTTGGGCAGGGATAACTATGGCTACACCTTC.

V and J are TRBV27 and TRBJ2-7; unclear D gene. Trimming stripped 3 bases from V and 0 bases from J, with 9 bases between. CDR1 MNHEY and CDR2 SMNVEV come from the germline V gene (reference sequence). The length of the CDR3 is 14 residues. The CDR3 coding sequence is TGTGCCAGCAGTTTTGTTGGTAGCTCCTACGAGCAGTACTTC. This sequence encodes CASSFVGSSYEQYF.

This clone occurred once. The chain recombines TRBV19 with TRBJ1-1; D uncertain. The CDR3 consists of 11 residues. The V gene's germline CDR1 is LNHDA and CDR2 SQIVND (reference sequence). V was clipped by 3 bases and J by 7 bases, with 6 bases between them. Here the CDR3 DNA reads TGTGCCAGTAGTATCGTAGATGAAGCTTTCTTT. Amino acids: CASSIVDEAFF.

This sequence joins TRBV6-5 and TRBJ1-1; weak D call: TRBD1 (5 bases). The ends were cut back, 9 bases at V and 8 bases at J, with 16 bases in the middle. CDR1 is MNHEY, CDR2 SVGAGI, per germline. CDR3 length: 12 residues. In nucleotides, the CDR3 is TGTGCCAGTCTCCGGGGCCCGGGAGAAGCTTTCTTT. It specifies CASLRGPGEAFF.

The chain links TRBV10-3 to TRBJ2-7; 8 bases map to TRBD1. The CDR3 sequence is 14 residues long. CDR1 is ENHRY, CDR2 SYGVKD, per germline. After removal of 10 bases from V and 1 base from J, the junction contained 9 bases not matched to a gene. CDR3 nucleotide sequence: TGTGCCACCGCCGGGACAGGAATTTCCTACGAGCAGTACTTC. It translates to CATAGTGISYEQYF.

V gene TRBV5-5 combines with J gene TRBJ2-7, with D maybe TRBD1 (5 bases). CDR1 SGHKS and CDR2 YYEKEE come from the germline V gene (reference sequence). Trimming pared 4 bases from V and 5 bases from J, leaving 16 bases between. The CDR3 loop spans 14 amino acids. The CDR3 here is CASSTLTVIDEQYF. The CDR3 coding sequence is TGTGCCAGCAGCACCCTGACAGTCATCGACGAGCAGTACTTC.

This chain uses TRBV7-9 with TRBJ2-7, with D perhaps TRBD1 (5 bases). Germline CDR1 is SEHNR and CDR2 is FQNEAQ (reference sequence). Trimming removed 11 bases from V and 3 bases from J, with 14 bases in between. CDR3 length: 12 amino acids. In nucleotides, the CDR3 is TGTGCCTCGACAAAAGACAGCTACGAGCAGTACTTC. As protein: CASTKDSYEQYF.

This clone showed up just once. V usage is TRBV29-1 and J usage is TRBJ2-1; 13 positions agree with TRBD2. The CDR3 sequence is 14 residues long. Germline V gives CDR1 SQVTM, CDR2 ANQGSEA. With V trimmed by 3 bases and J by 7 bases, 3 bases remained unmatched. The CDR3 protein is CSVETSGGRNEQFF. As DNA, the CDR3 is TGCAGCGTTGAGACTAGCGGGGGGAGAAATGAGCAGTTCTTC.

The rearrangement links TRBV4-1 to TRBJ1-2, with D unclear. The CDR3 length is 13 residues. Germline-derived CDR1 and CDR2 are MGHRA and YSYEKL. V was clipped by 1 base and J by 10 bases, with 13 bases between them. CDR3 region: CASSQVLSPPYTF. In nucleotides, the CDR3 is TGCGCCAGCAGCCAAGTGTTATCTCCCCCCTACACCTTC.

This sequence joins TRBV29-1 and TRBJ2-1; the D is unclear. CDR1 and CDR2 from the germline V gene are SQVTM and ANQGSEA. The CDR3 has 12 amino acids. V lost 5 bases and J 6 bases, leaving 11 bases between the germline ends. The CDR3 coding sequence is TGCAGCGTTCCTACTCTGGGCAATGAGCAGTTCTTC. Translated, it gives CSVPTLGNEQFF.

V gene TRBV3-1 (or the pseudogene TRBV3-2) combines with J gene TRBJ2-5; D is ambiguous. V lost 6 bases and J lost 3, with 5 bases in between. Germline V gene data show CDR1 as LGHDT and CDR2 as YNNKEL (reference sequence). There are 11 residues in the CDR3. In DNA, the CDR3 is TGTGCCAGCAGTAGGAAAGAGACCCAGTACTTC. It is translated as CASSRKETQYF.

The rearrangement uses TRBV9 and TRBJ2-5, with D possibly TRBD1 on 6 matching bases. Per germline, CDR1 SGDLS and CDR2 YYNGEE. CDR3 length: 16 amino acids. V lost 4 bases to trimming and J lost 3 bases, with 19 bases between them. CDR3 in amino acids: CASSPETGAKKETQYF. The CDR3 bases are TGTGCCAGCAGCCCAGAGACAGGAGCCAAAAAAGAGACCCAGTACTTC.

This clone came up a few times. The rearrangement joins TRBV5-1 to TRBJ1-4, with D possibly TRBD1 on 5 matching bases. With 7 bases removed from V and 8 bases from J, the gap between germline ends came to 9 bases. The CDR3 has 11 residues. The germline V gene encodes CDR1 SGHRS and CDR2 YFSETQ. The chain's CDR3 is CASAGDEKLFF. CDR3 DNA sequence: TGCGCCAGCGCCGGGGACGAAAAACTGTTTTTT.

The J gene is TRBJ2-6, the V gene TRBV6-1; D unclear. The V gene's germline CDR1 is MNHNS and CDR2 SASEGT. Trimming pared 2 bases from V and 0 bases from J, leaving 5 bases between. The CDR3 has 15 residues. The CDR3 is CASSELSSGANVLTF. The CDR3 DNA reads as TGTGCCAGCAGTGAACTCTCCTCTGGGGCCAACGTCCTGACTTTC.

This chain joins TRBV7-2 and TRBJ1-2, with D unclear. Between the trimmed V and J ends, which lost 5 bases and 2 bases, there was a span of 12 bases. The CDR3 loop spans 14 amino acids. The germline V gene encodes CDR1 SGHTA and CDR2 FQGNSA. CDR3: CASSLGDSNYGYTF. DNA for the CDR3: TGTGCCAGCAGCCTCGGAGACTCAAACTATGGCTACACCTTC.

This chain links TRBV5-1 with TRBJ2-5; either TRBD1 or TRBD2 may fit D (7 bases each). The CDR3 loop spans 15 amino acids. V gave up 0 bases and J gave up 1 base, with 10 bases separating them. From germline, CDR1 is SGHRS and CDR2 YFSETQ. The DNA for the CDR3 is TGCGCCAGCAGCTTGGGGGAGGGGGCCCAAGAGACCCAGTACTTC. Its protein is CASSLGEGAQETQYF.

The chain has TRBV7-2 and TRBJ2-5, with D tentatively TRBD1 or TRBD2 (5 bases each). The CDR3 contains 15 residues. CDR1 and CDR2 (germline): SGHTA, FQGNSA. The ends were cut back, 5 bases at V and 2 bases at J, with 15 bases in the middle. This CDR3 is CASSQGGWGQETQYF. DNA of the CDR3: TGTGCCAGCAGCCAGGGCGGGTGGGGGCAAGAGACCCAGTACTTC.

Points on this clone: The same CDR3 arises from other DNA sequences in this sample as well. The J gene is TRBJ2-7, the V gene TRBV18, with TRBD2 as a possible D gene (5 bases). Looked up from germline, CDR1 is KGHSH and CDR2 is LQKENI. The V and J ends lost 3 bases and 4 bases respectively, with 7 bases between them. This CDR3 is 12 amino acids long. CDR3 nucleotide sequence: TGTGCCAGCTCACCCGAGGGATACGAGCAGTACTTC. Residues: CASSPEGYEQYF.

The chain joins TRBV6-7 to TRBJ2-7; either TRBD1 or TRBD2 may fit D (6 bases each). TRBV6-7 is classed as an ORF, of uncertain function. CDR3 length equals 15 residues. Trimming took off 4 bases at V and 3 bases at J, with 16 bases between the two ends. CDR3 protein: CASSLGGSPHYEQYF. Here the CDR3 DNA reads TGTGCCAGCAGTTTAGGGGGGAGCCCCCACTACGAGCAGTACTTC.

As regards this clone: Other nucleotide sequences from this sample produce the same CDR3. The chain combines TRBV7-9 with TRBJ1-5; no clear D. CDR1 is SEHNR, CDR2 FQNEAQ, per germline (reference sequence). This CDR3 is 12 amino acids long. With 5 bases removed from V and 0 bases from J, the gap between germline ends came to 2 bases. The CDR3 nucleotides are TGTGCCAGCAGCCCTAGCAATCAGCCCCAGCATTTT. Amino acids: CASSPSNQPQHF.

The V call is TRBV18, the J call TRBJ1-1; D gene ambiguous. CDR1 is KGHSH, CDR2 LQKENI, per germline. Trimming shortened V by 0 bases and J by 1 base, and 12 bases separated the two germline ends. The CDR3 has 16 amino acids. CDR3 sequence: CASSPPARIRNTEAFF. The CDR3 DNA follows: TGTGCCAGCTCACCACCGGCCAGGATCAGGAACACTGAAGCTTTCTTT.

V and J are TRBV29-1 and TRBJ1-1; D not certain. This CDR3 is 11 amino acids long. Germline CDR1 and CDR2: SQVTM and ANQGSEA. The germline V and J ends were trimmed by 7 bases and 5 bases, with 11 bases remaining between them. Here the CDR3 reads CSAGMGTEAFF. The CDR3 DNA is TGCAGCGCGGGCATGGGGACTGAAGCTTTCTTT.

The rearrangement joins TRBV11-3 to TRBJ2-5; D may be TRBD2 (6 bases). V lost 5 bases and J 1 base, leaving 14 bases between the germline ends. Per the germline V gene, CDR1 is SGHNT and CDR2 is YENEEA. The CDR3 is 15 residues long. The CDR3 DNA reads as TGTGCCAGCAGCCCAGGGAGGACCCGCCAAGAGACCCAGTACTTC. Translation gives CASSPGRTRQETQYF.

The V call is TRBV28, the J call TRBJ1-2; 9 bases map to TRBD1. V lost 6 bases to trimming and J lost 7 bases; unmatched junction nucleotides: 15. Germline CDR1 reads MDHEN; CDR2 reads SYDVKM. The CDR3 is 16 residues long. CDR3 region: CASRADRGFRNSGYTF. DNA of the CDR3: TGTGCCAGCAGGGCGGACAGGGGTTTCAGGAACAGTGGCTACACCTTC.

The chain combines TRBV4-2 with TRBJ2-2; D gene ambiguous. Looked up from germline, CDR1 is LGHNA and CDR2 is YNFKEQ. V dropped 0 bases and J dropped 6 bases, with 8 bases sitting between them. CDR3 size: 14 residues. CDR3 DNA sequence: TGTGCCAGCAGCCAAGACGCAATTCCCGGGGAGCTGTTTTTT. The encoded protein is CASSQDAIPGELFF.